This TCR beta chain was obtained from a study of T cells after yellow fever vaccination. Study-level results: Weaker overall was a secondary response that nonetheless peaked faster, on day 5 versus 15.

This clonotype turned up a few times. What it binds is not known. The CDR3 loop spans 17 amino acids. Per germline, CDR1 MNHEY and CDR2 SMNVEV (reference sequence). V was cut by 0 bases and J by 7 bases, with 16 bases left in between. One entry per CDR3 protein, called by TCRdb with MiXCR from the 5' RACE reads. The sample lists 450,000 to 600,000 distinct CDR3 sequences, roughly 17% occurring once. This receptor was taken from a man in his late teens or twenties who received the YFV17D yellow fever vaccine. This sequence joins TRBV27 and TRBJ1-6; D is perhaps TRBD1 (5 bases). This specimen was PBMCs, taken less than 6 days after the first yellow fever vaccination. In DNA form, the CDR3 reads TGTGCCAGCAGTTTATCCTGGGCGGGACCGGAGAATTCACCCCTCCACTTT. It specifies CASSLSWAGPENSPLHF.